Listed below are T cell receptor beta chains from one sample, sequenced in a study of OX40 agonist ivuxolimab in advanced cancers. Sequencing used immunoSEQ multiplex PCR; TCRdb keeps in-frame clones, though not all of them. This table holds 65,000 to 90,000 clones, roughly 86% found once. The sequences come from CD4+ or CD8+ T cells sorted from blood, collected in a trial of the OX40 agonist ivuxolimab. These receptors were obtained from an adult with an advanced solid tumor such as melanoma, head and neck, liver or kidney cancer. The CDR3 runs from the conserved cysteine through the conserved F or W. The D gene is left open where the match is weak. Only some rows state a clone size, as once, few, many or a class for expanded clones.

abundance | j_gene | v_gene | d_gene | CDR3aa | CDR3nt
. | TRBJ2-5 | TRBV19 | TRBD2 | CASSIGLAGGPWETQYF | TGTGCCAGTAGTATCGGACTAGCGGGAGGGCCTTGGGAGACCCAGTACTTC
. | TRBJ1-2 | TRBV10-1 | . | CASSGARDYGYTF | TGCGCCAGCAGTGGGGCCAGGGACTATGGCTACACCTTC
. | TRBJ1-1 | TRBV7-8 | . | CASKSDSQNTEAFF | TGTGCCAGCAAATCGGACAGTCAGAACACTGAAGCTTTCTTT
. | TRBJ2-1 | TRBV11-2 | TRBD1 | CASSLGQGFGEQFF | TGTGCCAGCAGCTTGGGACAGGGTTTCGGTGAGCAGTTCTTC
. | TRBJ1-2 | TRBV30 | . | CAWSVRSHIKGYGYTF | TGTGCCTGGAGTGTAAGGTCCCATATTAAAGGGTATGGCTACACCTTC
. | TRBJ1-1 | TRBV19 | . | CASSHQENTEAFF | TGTGCCAGTAGTCACCAGGAGAACACTGAAGCTTTCTTT
. | TRBJ2-7 | TRBV9 | TRBD2 | CASSSGLAASYEQYF | TGTGCCAGCAGCTCCGGACTAGCGGCCTCCTACGAGCAGTACTTC
. | TRBJ1-1 | TRBV5-1 | TRBD1 | CASSTGQGWTEAFF | TGCGCCAGCAGCACAGGACAGGGCTGGACTGAAGCTTTCTTT
few | TRBJ2-3 | TRBV5-1 | . | CASSLLRTDTQYF | TGCGCCAGCAGCTTGCTACGGACAGATACGCAGTATTTT
. | TRBJ1-1 | TRBV2 | . | CASSEGTREAFF | TGTGCCAGCAGTGAAGGGACTAGGGAAGCTTTCTTT
. | TRBJ2-1 | TRBV18 | TRBD1 | CASSPDRNEQFF | TGTGCCAGCTCACCGGACAGGAATGAGCAGTTCTTC
few | TRBJ1-1 | TRBV19 | . | CASSMGPAASTEAFF | TGTGCCAGTAGTATGGGGCCAGCCGCGAGCACTGAAGCTTTCTTT
. | TRBJ2-1 | TRBV5-1 | . | CASSLRRNEQFF | TGCGCCAGCAGCTTGAGGCGGAATGAGCAGTTCTTC
. | TRBJ2-7 | TRBV6-5 | TRBD2 | CASSRGGNEQYF | TGTGCCAGCAGTAGGGGAGGGAACGAGCAGTACTTC
. | TRBJ2-5 | TRBV5-4 | . | CASSLGWDPRETQYF | TGTGCCAGCAGCTTGGGGTGGGACCCTAGGGAGACCCAGTACTTC
. | TRBJ1-5 | TRBV5-7 | . | CASSEDHNNQPQHF | TGTGCCAGCAGCGAAGATCACAACAATCAGCCCCAGCATTTT
. | TRBJ2-1 | TRBV9 | . | CASSVVQGNEQFF | TGTGCCAGCAGCGTAGTGCAAGGGAATGAGCAGTTCTTC
. | TRBJ2-1 | TRBV28 | . | CASRLALLRGNEQFF | TGTGCCAGCAGGCTCGCCCTCCTTCGGGGAAATGAGCAGTTCTTC
once | TRBJ2-3 | TRBV7-3 | TRBD1 | CASSSKPGTGKDTQYF | TGTGCCAGCAGCTCTAAACCCGGGACAGGGAAAGATACGCAGTATTTT
. | TRBJ2-1 | TRBV7-2 | TRBD1 | CASSRRGGTSSYNEQFF | TGTGCCAGCAGCCGGAGAGGGGGCACGAGCTCCTACAATGAGCAGTTCTTC
. | TRBJ2-2 | TRBV5-1 | TRBD2 | CASSGKGGSGELFF | TGCGCCAGCAGCGGGAAGGGAGGGTCCGGGGAGCTGTTTTTT
. | TRBJ2-5 | TRBV7-7 | . | CASGTGTGFRETQYF | TGTGCCAGCGGTACCGGAACAGGGTTTCGGGAGACCCAGTACTTC
. | TRBJ2-2 | TRBV10-2 | TRBD2 | CASAASGNTGELFF | TGCGCCAGCGCAGCTAGCGGGAACACCGGGGAGCTGTTTTTT
. | TRBJ1-1 | TRBV6-1 | . | CASSIGPNTEAFF | TGTGCCAGCAGTATCGGCCCGAACACTGAAGCTTTCTTT
few | TRBJ2-1 | TRBV18 | TRBD2 | CASSPPGLAGGSEQFF | TGTGCCAGCTCACCACCGGGACTAGCGGGAGGAAGTGAGCAGTTCTTC
. | TRBJ2-7 | TRBV9 | . | CASSVEVGSYEQYF | TGTGCCAGCAGCGTAGAGGTGGGCTCCTACGAGCAGTACTTC
. | TRBJ1-5 | TRBV6-6 | . | CASSQSGGQPQHF | TGTGCCAGCAGCCAATCGGGTGGTCAGCCCCAGCATTTT
. | TRBJ1-5 | TRBV10-3 | . | CAISAESNQPQHF | TGTGCCATCAGTGCAGAAAGCAATCAGCCCCAGCATTTT
. | TRBJ1-4 | TRBV28 | . | CASRGGGQEKLFF | TGTGCCAGCAGGGGGGGAGGGCAGGAAAAACTGTTTTTT
. | TRBJ2-1 | TRBV9 | . | CASSVLATGEQFF | TGTGCCAGCAGCGTACTAGCTACCGGTGAGCAGTTCTTC
few | TRBJ1-5 | TRBV30 | . | CAWSVPHPTVNQPQHF | TGTGCCTGGAGTGTACCCCATCCGACCGTCAATCAGCCCCAGCATTTT
few | TRBJ2-1 | TRBV19 | TRBD1 | CASSSGTGNNEQFF | TGTGCCAGTAGTTCCGGGACAGGGAACAATGAGCAGTTCTTC
. | TRBJ1-4 | TRBV6-5 | . | CASRDGEKLFF | TGTGCCAGCAGGGACGGTGAAAAACTGTTTTTT
. | TRBJ1-3 | TRBV7-6 | . | CASSLAQGTGNTIYF | TGTGCCAGCAGCTTAGCACAGGGTACTGGAAACACCATATATTTT